In this sample, the clone carrying this TCR beta chain turned up once. Its antigen is undetermined. This sample was taken from a study of shared clonotypes between healthy human individuals. Study in general: A couple of women and a few men aged 18 to 49 made up the donors. Study observations and caveats: Sorted-subset samples were not fully sequenced, rarefaction indicated. A few donors showed sharing of 4.5% to 5% of naive CD4 clonotypes.

Every donor, a Caucasian adult, lived in Nashville, Tennessee. V lost 4 bases, J lost 5 bases, and 6 bases stayed unmatched. The CDR3 has 14 residues. The germline V gene encodes CDR1 MNHEY and CDR2 SVGAGI. Profiled with immunoSEQ multiplex PCR; TCRdb holds only in-frame clones, not every one. The sample holds some 2.3 million clones, over 85% seen once. Sequencing input: naive CD4+ T cells from PBMCs. Subset defined: CD45RA+ positively selected. The chain has TRBV6-5 and TRBJ2-5, with TRBD2 matching over 8 bases. The source is a young man in good health. Some clones in this sample may be carry-over from other donors' samples. CDR3 DNA: TGTGCCAGCAGTTCATGGACTAGCCCGGAGACCCAGTACTTC. This codes for CASSSWTSPETQYF.